The clone carrying this T cell receptor (beta chain) has more than one count but fewer than ten. The CDR3 length is 14 residues. J was trimmed by 5 bases and V by 5 bases; bases with no gene match: 7. Germline CDR1 is KGHSH and CDR2 is LQKENI. TCRdb reprocessed the 5' RACE reads with MiXCR, giving one entry per CDR3 protein. The table lists under 200,000 distinct CDR3 sequences, 11% of them singletons, with less than 4% in the top ten. This specimen belongs to a study of T-cell memory formation after mild COVID-19. The origin of this receptor is a man aged 18 to 30 who had mild COVID-19 (a few samples of this study predate the infection). Cell type and time point are not known. The sample taken for sequencing was PBMCs or a T cell subset sorted from them (not recorded which). The gene calls are TRBV18 and TRBJ2-3; the match to TRBD2 covers 7 bases. CDR3 amino acids: CASSFRGEEDTQYF. The DNA of the CDR3 is TGTGCCAGCTCATTTCGGGGGGAAGAAGATACGCAGTATTTT.